The rows below give T cell receptor beta chains drawn from one sample of a study of tumor-infiltrating lymphocytes in oesophageal squamous cell carcinoma. TCRdb fed the PCR reads into MiXCR, producing one record per CDR3 protein. The sample includes fewer than 20,000 distinct CDR3 sequences, about 42% of them seen just once. The sequenced material came from normal esophageal tissue next to the tumor. The receptors here all came from a female donor with esophageal squamous cell carcinoma. CDR3s include the opening cysteine and the closing phenylalanine or tryptophan. Each record gives: D gene, J gene, V gene, clone size, CDR3 DNA, CDR3 protein. The D gene is left open where the match is weak. A clone size is listed for some rows: how often the clone was seen (once, few, many), or a class if it is expanded.

D: .
J: TRBJ2-7
V: TRBV6-6
size: .
DNA: TGTGCCAGCAGTTACGGTCTAAGTACCTACGAGCAGTACTTC
CDR3: CASSYGLSTYEQYF

D: .
J: TRBJ2-2
V: TRBV19
size: many
DNA: TGTGCCAGTGGACGACAGGCGGGGTTTACCGGGGAGCTGTTTTTT
CDR3: CASGRQAGFTGELFF

D: TRBD2
J: TRBJ2-1
V: TRBV28
size: many
DNA: TGTGCCAGCAGTTCTTCTGGGGGAGGGTACAATGAGCAGTTCTTC
CDR3: CASSSSGGGYNEQFF

D: TRBD2
J: TRBJ2-4
V: TRBV2
size: many
DNA: TGTGCCAGCAGTGACTCCCTAGCGGGGGGGCCGGCCAAAAACATTCAGTACTTC
CDR3: CASSDSLAGGPAKNIQYF

D: .
J: TRBJ1-1
V: TRBV6-1
size: many
DNA: TGTGCCAGCATGGCCAAAAATGGGGCTGAAGCTTTCTTT
CDR3: CASMAKNGAEAFF

D: .
J: TRBJ1-2
V: TRBV6-2/TRBV6-3
size: few
DNA: TGTGCCAGCAGTTACGCTGGGCAGATCTATGGCTACACCTTC
CDR3: CASSYAGQIYGYTF

D: .
J: TRBJ2-7
V: TRBV3-1
size: few
DNA: TGTGCCAGCAGTCTCAGAGGGTCCTACGAGCAGTACTTC
CDR3: CASSLRGSYEQYF

D: .
J: TRBJ2-2
V: TRBV7-3
size: .
DNA: TGTGCCAGCAGTTTTAGTTGGGGGGAACTGTTTTTT
CDR3: CASSFSWGELFF

D: .
J: TRBJ1-1
V: TRBV4-1
size: .
DNA: TGCGCCAGCAGCCAAGTAATGAGAGGGGCGAACACTGAAGCTTTCTTT
CDR3: CASSQVMRGANTEAFF

D: .
J: TRBJ1-3
V: TRBV7-4
size: .
DNA: TGTGCCAGTGGGACGGTCGGAAACACCATATATTTT
CDR3: CASGTVGNTIYF

D: .
J: TRBJ2-1
V: TRBV7-6
size: few
DNA: TGTGCCAGCACTATGAGGGGCGTTGACAATGAGCAGTTCTTC
CDR3: CASTMRGVDNEQFF

D: TRBD2
J: TRBJ2-5
V: TRBV5-5
size: .
DNA: TGTGCCAGCAGTCTTACATGGCTAGCGGGAAACAAGGAGCAGTTATTC
CDR3: CASSLTWLAGNKEQLF

D: .
J: TRBJ2-7
V: TRBV11-2
size: .
DNA: TGTGCCAGCAGCTTAGACCAGGGCCCCTACGAGCAGTACTTC
CDR3: CASSLDQGPYEQYF

D: .
J: TRBJ2-1
V: TRBV19
size: .
DNA: TGTGCCACTAGGGGGAACTCCTACAATGAGCAGTTCTTC
CDR3: CATRGNSYNEQFF

D: TRBD1
J: TRBJ2-1
V: TRBV28
size: .
DNA: TGTGCCAGCAGTTTAGGTCGGGGTATGGGACAGGGCCTCTGGAATGAGCAGTTCTTC
CDR3: CASSLGRGMGQGLWNEQFF

D: .
J: TRBJ2-7
V: TRBV7-8
size: medium-sized
DNA: TGTGCCAGCAGCTATGGTCCCCGCTACGAGCAGTACTTC
CDR3: CASSYGPRYEQYF

D: .
J: TRBJ1-2
V: TRBV7-4
size: .
DNA: TGTGCCAGCAGCTCCAGGGACGACTATGGCTACACCTTC
CDR3: CASSSRDDYGYTF

D: .
J: TRBJ2-7
V: TRBV7-2
size: .
DNA: TGTGCCAGCAGCCCTCGGGGGGCCTCCTACGAGCAGTACTTC
CDR3: CASSPRGASYEQYF

D: TRBD2
J: TRBJ2-1
V: TRBV24-1
size: many
DNA: TGTGCCACCAGTGAGGTTGGACTAGCGGGGAAGATCCAGTTCTTC
CDR3: CATSEVGLAGKIQFF

D: TRBD2
J: TRBJ2-4
V: TRBV7-6
size: once
DNA: TGTGCCAGCAGCTTATCTAGCGGGGGCCTGGGCATTCAGTACTTC
CDR3: CASSLSSGGLGIQYF

D: .
J: TRBJ2-5
V: TRBV24-1
size: .
DNA: TGTGCCACCAGTGACACGGGGCAACGAGAGACCCAGTACTTC
CDR3: CATSDTGQRETQYF

D: TRBD2
J: TRBJ2-1
V: TRBV7-4
size: few
DNA: TGTGCCAGCAGCTTAGACGGGGGGGCGTCGGATGAGCAGTTCTTC
CDR3: CASSLDGGASDEQFF

D: .
J: TRBJ2-7
V: TRBV5-1
size: .
DNA: TGCGCCAGCAGCTCGGACTTGGGGAACTACGAGCAGTACTTC
CDR3: CASSSDLGNYEQYF

D: TRBD2
J: TRBJ2-7
V: TRBV7-3
size: few
DNA: TGTGCCAGCAGCCCCTTGGGACTAGCGGGAGTTGGCGAGCAGTACTTC
CDR3: CASSPLGLAGVGEQYF

D: TRBD2
J: TRBJ2-3
V: TRBV7-3
size: medium-sized
DNA: TGTGCCAGCAGCTTCGGACTAGCGGGAGGAGATACGCAGTATTTT
CDR3: CASSFGLAGGDTQYF

D: TRBD2
J: TRBJ2-7
V: TRBV10-3
size: .
DNA: TGTGCCACGAGGGGGAGCGGGGGGATCTCCTACGAGCAGTACTTC
CDR3: CATRGSGGISYEQYF

D: .
J: TRBJ2-1
V: TRBV7-9
size: .
DNA: TGTGCCAGCAGCTTTGGGGCTAGCGTTAGCTATGAGCAGTTCTTC
CDR3: CASSFGASVSYEQFF

D: .
J: TRBJ2-1
V: TRBV7-8
size: .
DNA: TGTGCCAGCAGCTTACGTGAGCAGCTCCAGGATCTATACAATGAGCAGTTCTTC
CDR3: CASSLREQLQDLYNEQFF

D: .
J: TRBJ1-3
V: TRBV6-5
size: .
DNA: TGTGCCAGCAGTGAATACAGGAAGAACACCATATATTTT
CDR3: CASSEYRKNTIYF

D: TRBD2
J: TRBJ2-1
V: TRBV7-2
size: large
DNA: TGTGCCAGCAGCTTACTTAGCGGGGGTTGGGATGAGCAGTTCTTC
CDR3: CASSLLSGGWDEQFF

D: TRBD1
J: TRBJ2-1
V: TRBV10-3
size: .
DNA: TGTGCCATCAGTCCCCCCCAGGGGGCTACCCATGAGCAGTTCTTC
CDR3: CAISPPQGATHEQFF

D: .
J: TRBJ2-5
V: TRBV7-3
size: medium-sized
DNA: TGTGCCAGCAGCTCGCAACAGGGAAGTTCACCCCTCCACTTC
CDR3: CASSSQQGSSPLHF

D: .
J: TRBJ2-7
V: TRBV7-6
size: .
DNA: .
CDR3: CASSFGAGTNTGELYF

D: TRBD1
J: TRBJ2-2
V: TRBV10-3
size: .
DNA: TGTGCCATCAGTGTCATAGGGGGACAGGGGGCCACCGGGGAGCTGTTTTTT
CDR3: CAISVIGGQGATGELFF

D: TRBD1
J: TRBJ1-2
V: TRBV5-6
size: .
DNA: TGTGCCAGCAGCTGGGGACAGGCCTCCTATGGCTACACCTTC
CDR3: CASSWGQASYGYTF

D: .
J: TRBJ2-1
V: TRBV25-1
size: .
DNA: TGTGCCAGCAGTGAATCTTCAAGTTCACCCCTCCACTTC
CDR3: CASSESSSSPLHF

D: .
J: TRBJ2-3
V: TRBV27
size: .
DNA: TGTGCCAGCAGTTTCGCAAATTCACCCCTCCACTTC
CDR3: CASSFANSPLHF